This T cell receptor beta chain was observed in a study of CD8 T cells in ankylosing spondylitis. In TCRdb, the 5' RACE reads were re-called with MiXCR into one record per CDR3 protein. The repertoire holds tens of thousands of distinct CDR3 sequences, with about 10% as singletons. The CDR3 consists of 15 residues. Trimming removed 5 bases at V and 0 bases at J, with 12 bases between. Germline V lookup: CDR1 LNHNV, CDR2 YYDKDF (reference sequence). Study conclusions and caveats: Reactive arthritis synovial fluid and blood previously showed some of these motif variants.

Worth noting for this clonotype: Its antigen remains unknown.

The material sequenced was blood, either unsorted or a sorted T cell fraction (not recorded which). This rearrangement joins TRBV15 to TRBJ2-3, with D possibly TRBD2 on 6 matching bases. The sequence came from a male donor with ankylosing spondylitis or in good health (not recorded which). The CDR3 DNA follows: TGTGCCACCAGCTCTAGCGTTTCTAGCACAGATACGCAGTATTTT. It specifies CATSSSVSSTDTQYF.